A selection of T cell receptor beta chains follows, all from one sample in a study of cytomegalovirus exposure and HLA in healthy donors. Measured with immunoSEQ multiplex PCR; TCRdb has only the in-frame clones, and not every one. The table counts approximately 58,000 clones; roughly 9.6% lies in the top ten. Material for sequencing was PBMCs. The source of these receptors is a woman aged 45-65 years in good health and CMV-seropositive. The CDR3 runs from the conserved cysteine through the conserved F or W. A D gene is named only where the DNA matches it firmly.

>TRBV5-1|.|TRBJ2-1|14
CASKRELSYNEQFF
TGCGCCAGCAAGAGGGAACTCTCCTACAATGAGCAGTTCTTC
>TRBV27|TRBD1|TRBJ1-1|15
CASSPKTGLATEAFF
TGTGCCAGCAGTCCAAAGACAGGGTTGGCCACTGAAGCTTTCTTT
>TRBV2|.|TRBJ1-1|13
CASSGEWRTEAFF
TGTGCCAGCAGTGGTGAGTGGAGGACTGAAGCTTTCTTT
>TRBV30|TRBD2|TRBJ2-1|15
CAWSAGTSGHNEQFF
TGTGCCTGGAGTGCAGGGACTAGCGGTCACAATGAGCAGTTCTTC
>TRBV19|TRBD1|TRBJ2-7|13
CASKQGYNYEQYF
TGTGCCAGCAAACAGGGGTACAACTACGAGCAGTACTTC
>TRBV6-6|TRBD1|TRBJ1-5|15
CASSMGTGGNQPQHF
TGTGCCAGCTCTATGGGGACAGGAGGCAATCAGCCCCAGCATTTT
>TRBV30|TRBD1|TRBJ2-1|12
CAWSLGGVEQFF
TGTGCCTGGTCCCTAGGGGGCGTTGAGCAGTTCTTC
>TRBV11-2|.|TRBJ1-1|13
CASSSSGYTEAFF
TGTGCCAGCAGCTCCTCAGGGTACACTGAAGCTTTCTTT
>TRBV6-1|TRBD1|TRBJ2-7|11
CASSELGTGGF
TGTGCCAGCAGTGAATTGGGGACAGGGGGCTTC
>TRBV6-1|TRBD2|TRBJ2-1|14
CATRTSGRSNEQFF
TGTGCCACCCGGACTAGCGGGAGATCAAATGAGCAGTTCTTC
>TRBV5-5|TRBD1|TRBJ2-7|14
CASSYWGTGDEQYF
TGTGCCAGCAGCTATTGGGGGACAGGGGACGAGCAGTACTTC
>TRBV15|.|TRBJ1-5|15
CATSREGEGNQPQHF
TGTGCCACCAGCAGAGAGGGAGAGGGCAATCAGCCCCAGCATTTT
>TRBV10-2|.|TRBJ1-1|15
CASTLEGTRGTEAFF
TGCGCCAGCACCCTCGAAGGGACTCGAGGCACTGAAGCTTTCTTT
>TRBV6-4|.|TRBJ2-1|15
CASSSSGENYNEQFF
TGTGCCAGCAGTTCCAGCGGAGAAAACTACAATGAGCAGTTCTTC
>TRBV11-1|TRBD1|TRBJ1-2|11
CASSHRGGYTF
TGTGCCAGCAGTCACAGGGGTGGCTACACCTTC
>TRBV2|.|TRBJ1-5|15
CASSETAHSNQPQHF
TGTGCCAGCAGTGAAACAGCTCATAGCAATCAGCCCCAGCATTTT
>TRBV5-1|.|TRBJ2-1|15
CASSQDLAPYNEQFF
TGCGCCAGCAGCCAGGACTTAGCCCCCTACAATGAGCAGTTCTTC
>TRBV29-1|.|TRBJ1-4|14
CSVGGGGLNEKLFF
TGCAGCGTTGGTGGGGGCGGACTGAATGAAAAACTGTTTTTT
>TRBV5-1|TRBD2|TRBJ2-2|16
CASSPLGGRRTGELFF
TGCGCCAGCAGCCCACTGGGCGGGAGGAGGACCGGGGAGCTGTTTTTT
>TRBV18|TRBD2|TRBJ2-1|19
CASSPPGLAGGISYNEQFF
TGTGCCAGCTCACCACCCGGCTTAGCGGGAGGGATAAGCTACAATGAGCAGTTCTTC
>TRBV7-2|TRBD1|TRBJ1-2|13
CASSPRGQQGYTF
TGTGCCAGCAGCCCTAGGGGACAGCAAGGCTACACCTTC
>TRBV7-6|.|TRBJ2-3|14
CASSSKQGPDTQYF
TGTGCCAGCAGCTCTAAACAGGGCCCAGATACGCAGTATTTT
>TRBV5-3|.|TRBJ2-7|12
CARSLTSYEQYF
TGTGCCAGAAGCCTCACATCCTACGAGCAGTACTTC
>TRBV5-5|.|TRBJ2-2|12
CASSEVTGELFF
TGTGCCAGCAGCGAGGTCACCGGGGAGCTGTTTTTT
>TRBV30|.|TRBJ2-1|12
CAWRNSHNEQFF
TGTGCCTGGAGGAACAGTCACAATGAGCAGTTCTTC
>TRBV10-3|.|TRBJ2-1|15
CAISEDIAAYNEQFF
TGTGCCATCAGTGAGGATATAGCGGCCTACAATGAGCAGTTCTTC
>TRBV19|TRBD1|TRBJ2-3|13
CASQGAFTDTQYF
TGTGCCAGCCAGGGGGCGTTCACAGATACGCAGTATTTT
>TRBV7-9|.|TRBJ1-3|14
CATTLGGSGNTIYF
TGTGCCACCACACTCGGGGGCTCTGGAAACACCATATATTTT
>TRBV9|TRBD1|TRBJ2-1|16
CASSALGQGSYNEQFF
TGTGCCAGCAGCGCCCTCGGACAGGGGTCCTACAATGAGCAGTTCTTC
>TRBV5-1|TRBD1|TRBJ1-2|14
CASSLDRGLNGYTF
TGCGCCAGCAGCTTGGACAGGGGGCTTAATGGCTACACCTTC
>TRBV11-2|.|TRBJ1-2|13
CASSLTAYYGYTF
TGTGCCAGCAGCTTAACAGCTTACTATGGCTACACCTTC
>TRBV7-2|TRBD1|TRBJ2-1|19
CASSLASGTGTGGLNEQFF
TGTGCCAGCAGCTTAGCGAGCGGAACGGGGACAGGGGGCCTCAATGAGCAGTTCTTC
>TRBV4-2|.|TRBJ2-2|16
CASSRAGYGDTGELFF
TGTGCCAGCAGCCGAGCTGGATACGGGGACACCGGGGAGCTGTTTTTT
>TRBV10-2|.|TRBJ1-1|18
CASSGPSTLRGMNTEAFF
TGCGCCAGCAGTGGCCCCTCTACTCTTAGAGGCATGAACACTGAAGCTTTCTTT
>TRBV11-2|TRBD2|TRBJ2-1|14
CASGLAGGPNEQFF
TGTGCCAGCGGCTTAGCGGGGGGGCCGAATGAGCAGTTCTTC
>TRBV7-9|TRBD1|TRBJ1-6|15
CASSPQGAWNSPLHF
TGCGCCAGCAGCCCACAGGGGGCCTGGAATTCACCCCTCCACTTT
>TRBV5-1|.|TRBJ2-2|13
CASKPGHRGELFF
TGCGCCAGCAAACCAGGGCACAGGGGGGAGCTGTTTTTT
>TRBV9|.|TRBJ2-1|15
CASSASSSSYNEQFF
TGTGCCAGCAGCGCCTCTTCGAGCTCCTACAATGAGCAGTTCTTC
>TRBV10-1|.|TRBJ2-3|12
CASSELRDTQYF
TGCGCCAGCAGTGAGCTACGTGATACGCAGTATTTT
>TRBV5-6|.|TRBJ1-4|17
CASSLAPDRFVDEKLFF
TGTGCCAGCAGCTTGGCCCCCGACAGGTTCGTAGATGAAAAACTGTTTTTT
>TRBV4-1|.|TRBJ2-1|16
CASSQDGRGPNNEQFF
TGCGCCAGCAGCCAAGACGGGCGGGGGCCCAACAATGAGCAGTTCTTC
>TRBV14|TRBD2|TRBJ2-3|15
CASSQSGSPGDTQYF
TGTGCCAGCAGCCAAAGCGGGAGCCCGGGAGATACGCAGTATTTT
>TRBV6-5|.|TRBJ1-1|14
CASNSGRGSTEAFF
TGTGCCAGCAACTCCGGGCGGGGCAGCACTGAAGCTTTCTTT
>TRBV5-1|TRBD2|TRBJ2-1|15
CASSAGTSGRNEQFF
TGCGCCAGCAGCGCCGGGACTAGCGGGCGCAATGAGCAGTTCTTC
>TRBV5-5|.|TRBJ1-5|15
CASSIIPTGNQPQHF
TGTGCCAGCAGCATAATTCCCACAGGGAATCAGCCCCAGCATTTT
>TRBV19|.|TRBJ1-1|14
CASSSQGLPTEAFF
TGTGCCAGTAGTTCTCAGGGGCTCCCCACTGAAGCTTTCTTT
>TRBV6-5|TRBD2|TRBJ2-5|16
CASSYSFPSGVETQYF
TGTGCCAGCAGTTACTCGTTCCCTAGCGGGGTAGAGACCCAGTACTTC
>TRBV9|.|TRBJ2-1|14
CASSTMSTGTEQFF
TGTGCCAGCAGCACAATGTCAACAGGGACTGAGCAGTTCTTC
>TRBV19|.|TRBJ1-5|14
CASSIGDTNQPQHF
TGTGCCAGTAGTATAGGGGACACCAATCAGCCCCAGCATTTT
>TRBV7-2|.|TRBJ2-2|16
CASSPSAGLRTGELFF
TGTGCCAGCAGCCCATCGGCGGGCTTACGCACCGGGGAGCTGTTTTTT
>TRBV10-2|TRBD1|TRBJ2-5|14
CASEETGGRETQYF
TGCGCCAGCGAAGAGACAGGGGGTAGGGAGACCCAGTACTTC
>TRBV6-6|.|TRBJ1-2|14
CASSNGQSFYGYTF
TGTGCCAGCAGTAACGGACAGTCCTTCTATGGCTACACCTTC
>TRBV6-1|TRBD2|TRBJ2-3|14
CASSSLAGSDTQYF
TGTGCCAGCAGTTCTCTAGCGGGCTCAGATACGCAGTATTTT
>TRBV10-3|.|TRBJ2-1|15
CAISERESSYNEQFF
TGTGCCATCAGTGAGCGGGAGAGCTCCTACAATGAGCAGTTCTTC